This passage covers 16 T cell receptor beta chains from one sample sequenced in a study of T cells in Graves' hyperthyroidism and ophthalmopathy. Amplification yielded TCR beta CDR3 regions, with RNA transcripts as the source. A first-round RT-PCR of the TCR CDR3 used the HTBI primer set. TCRdb reprocessed the multiplex PCR reads via MiXCR and lists one record per CDR3 protein. The table records approximately 720,000 distinct CDR3 sequences, over 15% of them present only once. Sequencing was performed on blood. These receptors originate from a woman aged 45-59 years with Graves' hyperthyroidism that later progressed to Graves' ophthalmopathy.

V usage is TRBV29-1 and J usage is TRBJ2-2, with 8 bases matching TRBD1. Losses at the gene ends were 6 bases for V and 4 bases for J; bases not matched to a gene: 7. Per germline, CDR1 SQVTM and CDR2 ANQGSEA. The CDR3 is 14 amino acids. CDR3 sequence (DNA): TGCAGCGTGGTGCAGGGGGCAAGCACCGGGGAGCTGTTTTTT. Protein: CSVVQGASTGELFF.

This clonotype was counted ten times or more. The chain links TRBV5-1 to TRBJ1-4, with D perhaps TRBD1 (5 bases). Deletions cut 4 bases from V and 5 bases from J, with 9 bases between. The CDR3 is made up of 13 amino acids. Germline-derived CDR1 and CDR2 are SGHRS and YFSETQ. CDR3 DNA: TGCGCCAGCAGCATCACAGGAAATGAAAAACTGTTTTTT. Its protein product is CASSITGNEKLFF.

This rearrangement joins TRBV15 to TRBJ1-2; a possible D gene is TRBD1 (5 bases). Germline CDR1 is LNHNV and CDR2 is YYDKDF (reference sequence). The length of the CDR3 is 14 residues. Deletions cut 2 bases from V and 4 bases from J, with 11 bases between. The CDR3 protein is CATSRKETAYGYTF. The CDR3 DNA follows: TGTGCCACCAGCAGAAAGGAGACAGCCTATGGCTACACCTTC.

The chain couples TRBV28 to TRBJ2-4; D call uncertain. CDR3 length: 13 residues. In germline, CDR1 is MDHEN, CDR2 SYDVKM. The V end lost 1 base, the J end lost 0 bases, and 1 base lay between the germline ends. The CDR3 bases are TGTGCCAGCAGTTTATCAGCCAAAAACATTCAGTACTTC. This codes for CASSLSAKNIQYF.

A few counts support this clonotype. V usage is TRBV12-3 or TRBV12-4 and J usage is TRBJ1-5; 7 bases line up with TRBD1. Trimming removed 8 bases from V and 3 bases from J; junction bases left unmatched: 4. The CDR3 is made up of 13 amino acids. The CDR3 reads CASLDRVNQPQHF. CDR3 DNA: TGTGCCAGCCTTGACAGGGTCAATCAGCCCCAGCATTTT.

This clonotype was observed many times. The chain joins TRBV12-3 or TRBV12-4 to TRBJ1-1; no definite D call. The CDR3 is made up of 14 amino acids. Trimming took 2 bases from V and 1 from J, leaving 8 bases between them. The CDR3 is CASSLLQKNTEAFF. The CDR3 nucleotides are TGTGCCAGCAGTTTATTACAAAAGAACACTGAAGCTTTCTTT.

This clonotype occurred a few times. The rearrangement uses TRBV20-1 and TRBJ2-1, with 7 positions matching TRBD1. Unmatched junction bases numbered 4, after V lost 5 bases and J lost 9 bases. Looked up from germline, CDR1 is DFQATT and CDR2 is SNEGSKA (reference sequence). The CDR3 has 11 residues. For the CDR3, the DNA is TGCAGTGCTGAAACAGGGGTTGAGCAGTTCTTC. It yields the protein CSAETGVEQFF.

V usage is TRBV3-1 and J usage is TRBJ2-3; D not certain. Trimming left V 1 base short and J 6 bases short, with 17 bases between. Per the germline V gene, CDR1 is LGHDT and CDR2 is YNNKEL (reference sequence). CDR3 size: 16 residues. The CDR3 DNA is TGTGCCAGCAGCCAAGTTACCGCCGCCGCGCGGGATACGCAGTATTTT. It is translated as CASSQVTAAARDTQYF.

This clonotype was counted ten times or more. V is TRBV30 and J is TRBJ1-1; 9 bases are shared with TRBD1. V lost 1 base, J lost 4 bases, and 10 bases stayed unmatched. The germline V gene has CDR1 GTSNPN and CDR2 SVGIG (reference sequence). The CDR3 contains 16 residues. DNA of the CDR3: TGTGCCTGGAGTGCCGTGACAGGGGGTTTTGGCACTGAAGCTTTCTTT. It encodes CAWSAVTGGFGTEAFF.

This clonotype was seen a few times. This chain uses TRBV11-3 with TRBJ2-1; D is possibly TRBD2 (5 bases). Trimming cost V 1 base and J 9 bases, with 19 bases left between them. Germline loops: CDR1 SGHNT, CDR2 YENEEA. This CDR3 region has 16 residues. CDR3 residues: CASSLGRLPQRGEQFF. The CDR3, as DNA: TGTGCCAGCAGCTTAGGTAGACTACCGCAACGGGGTGAGCAGTTCTTC.

This clonotype was recorded a few times. The rearrangement links TRBV6-1 to TRBJ2-5, with D unresolved. Looked up from germline, CDR1 is MNHNS and CDR2 is SASEGT. The V end lost 6 bases, the J end lost 5 bases, and 16 bases lay between the germline ends. The CDR3 covers 14 residues. The CDR3: CASRSPLMGETQYF. CDR3 bases: TGTGCCAGCAGGTCGCCTCTCATGGGTGAGACCCAGTACTTC.

This clonotype was recorded at least ten times. J is TRBJ1-4 and V is TRBV30, with D uncertain. The CDR3 extends over 13 amino acids. The V gene lost 3 bases and the J gene lost 7 bases, with 12 bases spanning the gap. Germline V gene lookup returns CDR1 GTSNPN and CDR2 SVGIG (reference sequence). CDR3 in amino acids: CAWSLALGEKLFF. The DNA of the CDR3 is TGTGCCTGGAGCTTAGCCCTGGGTGAAAAACTGTTTTTT.

CDR3 region: CASGPGLETLETQYF. In nucleotides, the CDR3 is TGTGCCAGCGGGCCCGGACTAGAAACTTTGGAGACCCAGTACTTC. This chain connects TRBV27 to TRBJ2-5, with 7 bases lining up with TRBD2. With V trimmed by 8 bases and J by 5 bases, 14 bases remained unmatched. CDR1 is MNHEY and CDR2 is SMNVEV in the germline V gene (reference sequence). The CDR3 sequence is 15 residues long.

This clonotype was seen only a few times. The V and J genes are TRBV29-1 and TRBJ1-1; D might be TRBD1 (5 bases). The CDR3 is made up of 13 amino acids. The germline V and J ends were trimmed by 3 bases and 4 bases, with 12 bases remaining between them. Germline V gives CDR1 SQVTM, CDR2 ANQGSEA. CDR3 in DNA: TGCAGCGTTGAGTCGGGGGTTGCCACTGAAGCTTTCTTT. Translated, it gives CSVESGVATEAFF.

This clonotype was found many times. The chain couples TRBV12-5 to TRBJ1-1, with 7 bases lining up with TRBD1. Germline-derived CDR1 and CDR2 are LGHNT and FRNRAP. This CDR3 contains 16 residues. Trimming cost V 1 base and J 5 bases; bases outside gene matches: 10. CDR3: CASGLEQGEFETEAFF. For the CDR3, the DNA is TGTGCTAGTGGTTTGGAGCAGGGGGAATTCGAAACTGAAGCTTTCTTT.

This clonotype was detected a few times. This rearrangement joins TRBV24-1 to TRBJ1-1, with D perhaps matching TRBD1 (5 bases). V was cut by 5 bases and J by 3 bases, with 12 bases left in between. The CDR3 has 14 amino acids. The germline gives CDR1 KGHDR, CDR2 SFDVKD. The CDR3 DNA reads as TGTGCCACCAGTGGGGGACTAGGATACACTGAAGCTTTCTTT. Encoded protein: CATSGGLGYTEAFF.